This T cell receptor beta chain was observed in a study of T cells after yellow fever vaccination. Study summary: The SMART-Seq v4 Ultra Low Input method served to prepare the low-cell-number fractions.

This clonotype was picked up a small number of times. CDR1 and CDR2 from the germline V gene are ENHRY and SYGVKD. The CDR3 is 16 residues long. V trimming: 2 bases; J trimming: 9 bases; junction bases outside the gene matches: 8. MiXCR, run by TCRdb on the 5' RACE reads, gives a single entry per CDR3 protein. The table has some 400,000 distinct CDR3 sequences, 18% seen once. V usage is TRBV10-3 and J usage is TRBJ1-6; 9 nucleotides match TRBD1. The receptor comes from a young man who received the YFV17D yellow fever vaccine. The sequenced sample was PBMCs, obtained before the yellow fever booster vaccination. As DNA, the CDR3 is TGTGCCATCAGTGAGAGGCCGGGACAGGGTGGTTCACCCCTCCACTTT. Translating gives CAISERPGQGGSPLHF.